This entry features one T cell receptor beta chain sequence. The record originates from a study of blood T cell repertoires in COVID-19. About the research overall: Sites in the United States, Italy and Spain provided acute and convalescent COVID-19 samples. Nucleic acid was either cDNA or gDNA, and it came from T cells, B-cell-depleted T cells, or PBMCs.

Per the authors' pipeline: Amplification of reference gene primers was used by the study to estimate nucleated cell counts. Profiling relied on immunoSEQ multiplex PCR, and the TCRdb table lists in-frame clones only, not all of them. For V, J and clone size, that table is used; D and trimming come from the DNA. Of about 240,000 clones in the sample, 80% to 90% were seen once. Donors in Cohort 3 who had recovered were those with two negative PCRs, healthcare professional clearance, or resolution of their symptoms. This TCR was sampled from a woman aged 25 to 39 who had recovered from COVID-19. Sequenced input: PBMCs or T cells enriched from blood (not recorded which).

The CDR3 sequence: CASSQDKATAYEQYF. In DNA, the CDR3 is TGCGCCAGCAGCCAAGATAAAGCTACGGCCTACGAGCAGTACTTC. This sequence joins TRBV4-3 and TRBJ2-7, with D hard to call. CDR1 and CDR2 from the germline V gene are LGHNA and YSLEER. Trimming took off 0 bases at V and 2 bases at J, with 11 bases between the two ends. The CDR3 totals 15 residues.